These 32 T cell receptor beta chains were sequenced from one sample in a study of Ad26.COV2.S vaccination and SARS-CoV-2 variants. The table came from immunoSEQ multiplex PCR; TCRdb's copy has only in-frame clones and leaves some out. The sample includes some 290,000 clones, about 86% seen only once; the top ten take 1.9%. Treatment denoted: roughly 18 received Ad26.COV2.S at low or high dose, single or two shots; roughly five received placebo; per-sample allocation not given. Day 63 following the first vaccine or placebo injection was when the samples were taken. Material: peripheral blood, obtained in a trial of Ad26.COV2.S vaccine versus placebo. The receptor set was obtained from a person between 18 and 59 years old who received the Ad26.COV2.S COVID-19 vaccine or a placebo.

The chain is built from TRBV11-2 and TRBJ2-7; D is possibly TRBD2 (5 bases). The CDR3 contains 14 residues. Germline-derived CDR1 and CDR2 are SGHAT and FQNNGV. Trimming pared 4 bases from V and 2 bases from J, leaving 12 bases between. CDR3 in DNA: TGTGCCAGCAGCTCCCAGCGGACCACCTACGAGCAGTACTTC. Its protein is CASSSQRTTYEQYF.

This CDR3 is CASSRSDTQYF. CDR3 bases: TGTGCCAGCAGCCGGTCGGATACGCAGTATTTT. The V gene is TRBV3-1 (or the pseudogene TRBV3-2), the J gene TRBJ2-3; no clear D gene. CDR3 length: 11 residues. The V end lost 4 bases, the J end lost 6 bases, and 5 bases lay between the germline ends. The germline gives CDR1 LGHDT, CDR2 YNNKEL (reference sequence).

The chain combines TRBV6-5 with TRBJ1-2; D perhaps matches TRBD1 (5 bases). The CDR3 spans 15 residues. The V and J ends lost 5 bases and 5 bases respectively, with 18 bases between them. In germline, CDR1 is MNHEY, CDR2 SVGAGI. The CDR3 nucleotides are TGTGCCAGCAGTACCCGCGCACAGGCCGAGTATGGCTACACCTTC. Translated, it gives CASSTRAQAEYGYTF.

J is TRBJ2-7 and V is TRBV27, with D maybe TRBD1 (7 bases). V shed 6 bases and J shed 3 bases, with 18 bases lying between them. The CDR3 covers 15 residues. The germline gives CDR1 MNHEY, CDR2 SMNVEV (reference sequence). Written as DNA, the CDR3 is TGTGCCAGCAGGCCCCGGCACAGGGGAGGCTACGAGCAGTACTTC. It encodes CASRPRHRGGYEQYF.

The V gene is TRBV7-2, the J gene TRBJ2-5, with 7 bases fitting TRBD1. The germline gives CDR1 SGHTA, CDR2 FQGNSA. Trimming took 6 bases from V and 4 from J; bases not matched to a gene: 5. CDR3 size: 13 residues. This CDR3 is CASSNRGGETQYF. Here the CDR3 DNA reads TGTGCCAGCAGTAACAGGGGTGGAGAGACCCAGTACTTC.

The chain joins TRBV6-2 or TRBV6-3 to TRBJ2-7, with D perhaps matching TRBD1 (6 bases). The CDR3 spans 15 residues. V lost 4 bases to trimming and J lost 1 base, with 14 bases between them. The germline V gene has CDR1 MNHEY and CDR2 SVGEGT. The CDR3 here is CASSSRGSVSYEQYF. CDR3 nucleotides: TGTGCCAGCAGTTCCAGGGGTTCTGTATCCTACGAGCAGTACTTC.

V usage is TRBV7-9 and J usage is TRBJ2-3; TRBD1 matches 8 bases. Per the germline V gene, CDR1 is SEHNR and CDR2 is FQNEAQ (reference sequence). The J segment lost 5 bases and the V segment lost 5 bases, leaving 6 bases of the junction unmatched. The CDR3 is 14 residues long. CDR3 amino acids: CASSRQGNLDTQYF. Written as DNA, the CDR3 is TGTGCCAGCAGCCGACAGGGGAATTTAGATACGCAGTATTTT.

The chain recombines TRBV27 with TRBJ2-7; 7 bases are a match to TRBD1. V trimming: 5 bases; J trimming: 7 bases; junction bases outside the gene matches: 17. CDR1 is MNHEY, CDR2 SMNVEV, per germline (reference sequence). This CDR3 comprises 16 residues. Here the CDR3 DNA reads TGTGCCAGCAGTCCGTGGGGGAGACAGGGCTCCTTAGAGCAGTACTTC. Encoded protein: CASSPWGRQGSLEQYF.

This sequence joins TRBV30 and TRBJ1-5; D is ambiguous. This CDR3 contains 13 residues. From germline, CDR1 is GTSNPN and CDR2 SVGIG (reference sequence). Trimming cost V 2 bases and J 3 bases, with 8 bases left between them. The CDR3 sequence is CAWSNGDNQPQHF. CDR3 nucleotides: TGTGCCTGGAGTAACGGCGACAATCAGCCCCAGCATTTT.

The chain recombines TRBV18 with TRBJ1-6; TRBD1 aligns across 7 bases. Per germline, CDR1 KGHSH and CDR2 LQKENI. The CDR3 runs 15 residues. V lost 1 base and J lost 15; bases outside the gene matches: 12. The chain's CDR3 is CASSPLGTGEYVLHF. CDR3 DNA sequence: TGTGCCAGCTCACCACTGGGCACAGGGGAATATGTCCTCCACTTT.

The chain couples TRBV7-8 to TRBJ1-1; D ambiguous. The CDR3 runs to 13 residues. Per germline, CDR1 SGHVS and CDR2 FQNEAQ. Deletions cut 3 bases from V and 6 bases from J, with 11 bases between. This CDR3 is CASSFYLSAEAFF. DNA for the CDR3: TGTGCCAGCAGCTTTTACCTTAGCGCTGAAGCTTTCTTT.

The chain couples TRBV20-1 to TRBJ1-1; D remains ambiguous. CDR1 DFQATT and CDR2 SNEGSKA come from the germline V gene (reference sequence). CDR3 length: 12 amino acids. Trimming cost V 3 bases and J 1 base, with 6 bases left between them. The CDR3 loop reads CSASPWNTEAFF. In DNA, the CDR3 is TGCAGTGCTAGTCCCTGGAACACTGAAGCTTTCTTT.

The CDR3 DNA reads as TGCGCCAGCAGTCAGCCGAGGGGGCTGAGGGGCAATCAGCCCCAGCATTTT. This encodes CASSQPRGLRGNQPQHF. This chain connects TRBV23-1 to TRBJ1-5; 7 nucleotides agree with TRBD1. TRBV23-1 is an ORF; its function is uncertain. The V and J ends lost 3 bases and 2 bases, in that order; junction bases with no gene match: 10. This CDR3 is 17 amino acids long.

J is TRBJ2-6 and V is TRBV3-1 (or the pseudogene TRBV3-2); D is uncertain. The CDR3 is made up of 18 amino acids. Per germline, CDR1 LGHDT and CDR2 YNNKEL (reference sequence). The V end lost 5 bases, the J end lost 0 bases, and 17 bases lay between the germline ends. The CDR3 nucleotides read TGTGCCAGCAGCTTACGACTCTTTTCGAGCTCTGGGGCCAACGTCCTGACTTTC. It codes for CASSLRLFSSSGANVLTF.

The chain uses TRBV29-1 and TRBJ1-1; 11 bases are shared with TRBD1. CDR3 length equals 12 residues. The junction had 2 bases not matched to a gene; V was cut back by 6 bases and J by 5 bases. CDR1 and CDR2 from the germline V gene are SQVTM and ANQGSEA. CDR3 sequence: CSVGQGATEAFF. The CDR3 nucleotides read TGCAGCGTCGGACAGGGGGCGACTGAAGCTTTCTTT.

V and J are TRBV2 and TRBJ2-5, with D unresolved. The CDR3 extends over 14 amino acids. V lost 4 bases and J lost 0, with 9 bases in between. CDR1 and CDR2 from the germline V gene are SNHLY and FYNNEI. CDR3 nucleotide sequence: TGTGCCAGCAGTGGTGGTTCGTACCAAGAGACCCAGTACTTC. As protein: CASSGGSYQETQYF.

The rearrangement uses TRBV6-6 and TRBJ2-7; possibly TRBD1 for D (5 bases). V shed 2 bases and J shed 4 bases, with 12 bases lying between them. This CDR3 comprises 14 residues. The germline V gene encodes CDR1 MNHNY and CDR2 SVGAGI (reference sequence). Written as DNA, the CDR3 is TGTGCCAGCAGTTACGAAAGGGGTGCATACGAGCAGTACTTC. This sequence encodes CASSYERGAYEQYF.

V is TRBV10-3 and J is TRBJ1-2, with a weak D call TRBD1 (5 bases). The germline gives CDR1 ENHRY, CDR2 SYGVKD. V gave up 10 bases and J gave up 5 bases, with 14 bases separating them. This CDR3 is 12 amino acids long. DNA of the CDR3: TGTGCCACCAGACAGACGGAGTATGGCTACACCTTC. Translating it yields CATRQTEYGYTF.

This sequence joins TRBV7-2 and TRBJ2-6; 7 positions match TRBD1. With V trimmed by 3 bases and J by 0 bases, 5 bases remained unmatched. Germline V gives CDR1 SGHTA, CDR2 FQGNSA. The CDR3 runs 17 residues. CDR3 protein: CASSFTGTDSGANVLTF. The DNA of the CDR3 is TGTGCCAGCAGCTTCACCGGGACAGACTCTGGGGCCAACGTCCTGACTTTC.

J is TRBJ1-3 and V is TRBV6-6; no definite D call. CDR1 and CDR2 (germline): MNHNY, SVGAGI (reference sequence). This CDR3 has 16 residues. Trimming pared 1 base from V and 0 bases from J, leaving 10 bases between. CDR3 nucleotide sequence: TGTGCCAGCAGTTACTATCAGTCTCTCTCTGGAAACACCATATATTTT. Translating it yields CASSYYQSLSGNTIYF.

The chain couples TRBV6-5 to TRBJ2-2; D is uncertain. The V gene lost 7 bases and the J gene lost 0 bases, with 9 bases spanning the gap. The CDR3 has 14 residues. Germline V gene data show CDR1 as MNHEY and CDR2 as SVGAGI. CDR3 region: CASTRDPNTGELFF. CDR3 DNA: TGTGCCAGCACGAGAGACCCGAACACCGGGGAGCTGTTTTTT.

The V call is TRBV29-1, the J call TRBJ1-2; D is unresolved. CDR1 and CDR2 from the germline V gene are SQVTM and ANQGSEA. The V end was cut by 1 base, the J end by 3 bases, with 9 bases between. This CDR3 has 13 residues. CDR3 loop: CSVEGAAYYGYTF. DNA of the CDR3: TGCAGCGTTGAAGGGGCAGCTTACTATGGCTACACCTTC.

This chain connects TRBV5-1 to TRBJ2-1; 9 nucleotides align to TRBD2. The CDR3 loop spans 15 amino acids. The ends lost 4 bases at V and 4 bases at J; junction bases unmatched: 6. Per the germline V gene, CDR1 is SGHRS and CDR2 is YFSETQ. CDR3 region: CASSVTSGEYNEQFF. The CDR3 region has the DNA TGCGCCAGCAGCGTGACTAGCGGCGAGTACAATGAGCAGTTCTTC.

This clone was seen a few times. The CDR3 loop is CASSPGGTDTTMKQFF. CDR3 in DNA: TGCGCCAGCAGCCCCGGGGGGACAGATACTACAATGAAGCAGTTCTTC. The J gene is TRBJ2-1, the V gene TRBV5-1; either TRBD1 or TRBD2 may fit D (7 bases each). This CDR3 comprises 16 residues. The germline CDR1 and CDR2 sequences are SGHRS and YFSETQ. The V end was cut by 4 bases, the J end by 11 bases, with 25 bases between.

This clone appeared a few times. CDR3 nucleotides: TGCGCCAGCAGCCGGGGACAGGGGTTCAACTATGGCTACACCTTC. It translates to CASSRGQGFNYGYTF. The chain has TRBV4-3 and TRBJ1-2; 10 positions agree with TRBD1. This CDR3 comprises 15 residues. Germline V lookup: CDR1 LGHNA, CDR2 YSLEER. Germline trimming cut 4 bases from V and 2 bases from J; bases unmatched to any gene: 4.

This rearrangement joins TRBV20-1 to TRBJ2-5; D gene unclear. Trimming took off 5 bases at V and 0 bases at J, with 4 bases between the two ends. This CDR3 is built from 11 residues. From germline, CDR1 is DFQATT and CDR2 SNEGSKA (reference sequence). CDR3 bases: TGCAGTGCTTGGGACCAAGAGACCCAGTACTTC. It encodes CSAWDQETQYF.

This clone was observed once. The rearrangement uses TRBV10-2 and TRBJ2-5; 9 nucleotides align to TRBD2. Germline loops: CDR1 WSHSY, CDR2 SAAADI. The CDR3 runs 15 residues. CDR3 residues: CPRSGAGGPWETQYF. The CDR3 DNA follows: TGCCCCCGCAGTGGGGCGGGGGGGCCGTGGGAGACCCAGTACTTC.

This CDR3 is CASTSGSGLPQHF. The CDR3 DNA reads TGTGCCAGCACCTCCGGGTCTGGCCTACCCCAGCATTTT. The chain joins TRBV6-5 to TRBJ1-5, with unresolved D. The V end was cut by 7 bases, the J end by 10 bases, with 17 bases between. Germline CDR1 reads MNHEY; CDR2 reads SVGAGI. This CDR3 is 13 amino acids long.

The table lists this clone with a count of one. The chain joins TRBV9 to TRBJ2-2; TRBD1 matches 8 bases. Germline assignment: CDR1 SGDLS and CDR2 YYNGEE. The CDR3 is made up of 16 amino acids. V shed 0 bases and J 4 bases; nucleotides not matched to a gene: 5. Here the CDR3 DNA reads TGTGCCAGCAGCGTAGTGGCAGGGGGCGGCACCGGGGAGCTGTTTTTT. It yields the protein CASSVVAGGGTGELFF. Supplemented by reference TRBV9 and TRBJ2-2, the full variable domain reads DSGVTQTPKHLITATGQRVTLRCSPRSGDLSVYWYQQSLDQGLQFLIQYYNGEERAKGNILERFSAQQFPDLHSELNLSSLELGDSALYFCASSVVAGGGTGELFFGEGSRLTVL.

The rearrangement uses TRBV5-1 and TRBJ2-1; unclear D gene. Trimming left V 0 bases short and J 0 bases short, with 4 bases between. Germline-derived CDR1 and CDR2 are SGHRS and YFSETQ. The CDR3 covers 14 residues. The CDR3 protein is CASSLATSYNEQFF. Here the CDR3 DNA reads TGCGCCAGCAGCTTGGCCACCTCCTACAATGAGCAGTTCTTC.

This clone was seen a few times. The gene calls are TRBV2 and TRBJ1-2; D gene uncertain. V was cut by 8 bases and J by 2 bases, with 9 bases left in between. The length of the CDR3 is 12 residues. Per germline, CDR1 SNHLY and CDR2 FYNNEI. The CDR3 DNA sequence: TGTGCCAGCGGGAGGGAAAACTATGGCTACACCTTC. This translates into CASGRENYGYTF.

Written as DNA, the CDR3 is TGCGCCAGCAGCTCTAGCGGTCCCTACGAGCAGTACTTC. It codes for CASSSSGPYEQYF. The chain couples TRBV5-1 to TRBJ2-7, with 7 bases matching TRBD2. Per germline, CDR1 SGHRS and CDR2 YFSETQ. The CDR3 loop spans 13 amino acids. The J segment lost 2 bases and the V segment lost 3 bases, leaving 2 bases of the junction unmatched.